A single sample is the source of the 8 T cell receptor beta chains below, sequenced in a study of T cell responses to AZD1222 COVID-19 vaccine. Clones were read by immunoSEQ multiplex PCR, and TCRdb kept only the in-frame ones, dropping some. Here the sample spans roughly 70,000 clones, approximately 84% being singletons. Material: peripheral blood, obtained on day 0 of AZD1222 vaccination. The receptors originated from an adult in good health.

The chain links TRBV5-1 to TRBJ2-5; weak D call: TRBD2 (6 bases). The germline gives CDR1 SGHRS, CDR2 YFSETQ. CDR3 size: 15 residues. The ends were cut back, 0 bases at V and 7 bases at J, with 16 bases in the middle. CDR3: CASSLEGGGGPTQYF. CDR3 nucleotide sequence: TGCGCCAGCAGCTTGGAGGGAGGTGGGGGTCCGACCCAGTACTTC.

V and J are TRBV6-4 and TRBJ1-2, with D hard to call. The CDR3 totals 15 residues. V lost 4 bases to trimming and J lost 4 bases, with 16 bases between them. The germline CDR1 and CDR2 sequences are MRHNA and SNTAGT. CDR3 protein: CASSADGLWGYGYTF. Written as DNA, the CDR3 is TGTGCCAGCAGTGCGGACGGGCTCTGGGGCTATGGCTACACCTTC.

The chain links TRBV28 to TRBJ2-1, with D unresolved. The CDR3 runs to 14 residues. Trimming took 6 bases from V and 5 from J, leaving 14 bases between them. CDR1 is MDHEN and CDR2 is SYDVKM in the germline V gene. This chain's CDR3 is CASSRMFANNEQFF. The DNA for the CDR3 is TGTGCCAGCAGCCGGATGTTTGCCAACAATGAGCAGTTCTTC.

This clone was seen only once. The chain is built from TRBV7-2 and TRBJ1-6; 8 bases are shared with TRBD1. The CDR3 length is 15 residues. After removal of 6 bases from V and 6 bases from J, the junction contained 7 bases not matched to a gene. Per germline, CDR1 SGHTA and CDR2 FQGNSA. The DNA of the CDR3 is TGTGCCAGCAGATTCCGGGACAGGATTAATTCACCCCTCCACTTT. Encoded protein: CASRFRDRINSPLHF.

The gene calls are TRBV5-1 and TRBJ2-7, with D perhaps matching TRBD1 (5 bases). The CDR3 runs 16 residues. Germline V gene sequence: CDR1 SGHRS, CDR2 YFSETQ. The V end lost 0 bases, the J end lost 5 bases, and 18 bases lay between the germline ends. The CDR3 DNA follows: TGCGCCAGCAGCTTGGACACAAGGGGCAAATACCACGAGCAGTACTTC. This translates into CASSLDTRGKYHEQYF.

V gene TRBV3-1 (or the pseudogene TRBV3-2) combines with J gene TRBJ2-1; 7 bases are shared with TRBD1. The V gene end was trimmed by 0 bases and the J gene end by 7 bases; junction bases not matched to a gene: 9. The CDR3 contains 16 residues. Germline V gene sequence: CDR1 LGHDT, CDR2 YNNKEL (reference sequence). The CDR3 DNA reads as TGTGCCAGCAGCCAAGACCGGGACAGTGTGGGAAATGAGCAGTTCTTC. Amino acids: CASSQDRDSVGNEQFF.

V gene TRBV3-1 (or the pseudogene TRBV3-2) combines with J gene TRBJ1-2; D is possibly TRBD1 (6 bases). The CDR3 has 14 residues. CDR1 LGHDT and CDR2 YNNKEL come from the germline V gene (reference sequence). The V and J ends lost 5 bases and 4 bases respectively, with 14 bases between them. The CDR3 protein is CASSEQGVGYGYTF. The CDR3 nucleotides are TGTGCCAGCAGCGAACAGGGAGTGGGCTATGGCTACACCTTC.

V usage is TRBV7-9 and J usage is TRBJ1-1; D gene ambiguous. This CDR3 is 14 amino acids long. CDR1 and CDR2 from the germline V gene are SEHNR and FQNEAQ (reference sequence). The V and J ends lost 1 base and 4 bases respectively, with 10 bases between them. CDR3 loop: CASSLDSGSTEAFF. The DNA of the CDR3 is TGTGCCAGCAGCTTAGACTCTGGGAGCACTGAAGCTTTCTTT.